This is a list of T cell receptor beta chains from one sample in a study of CD8 T cells in ankylosing spondylitis. MiXCR was run by TCRdb on the 5' RACE reads, yielding one entry per CDR3 protein. This table has about 24,000 distinct CDR3 sequences, roughly 17% appearing once. Material: blood. The receptor set was obtained from a male donor with ankylosing spondylitis or in good health (not recorded which). CDR3s include the opening cysteine and the closing phenylalanine or tryptophan. The D gene is left open where the match is weak. Not every row has a clone size; where given, it reads once, few, many or a size class.

V gene	clone size	J gene	D gene	CDR3 DNA	CDR3 protein
TRBV11-2	NA	TRBJ2-6	NA	TGTGCCAGCATGCTTTCTCCTGGGGCCAACGTCCTGACTTTC	CASMLSPGANVLTF
TRBV12-3/TRBV12-4	few	TRBJ2-2	TRBD1	TGTGCCAGCAACCCGGGACAGGGTGCCGGGGAGCTGTTTTTT	CASNPGQGAGELFF
TRBV20-1	many	TRBJ1-1	NA	TGCAGTGCTAGGAACCCCGGGTTCAACACTGAAGCTTTCTTT	CSARNPGFNTEAFF
TRBV9	many	TRBJ2-2	TRBD1	TGTGCCAGCAGTTTACAGGGGACCGGGGAGCTGTTTTTT	CASSLQGTGELFF
TRBV6-2/TRBV6-3	many	TRBJ2-7	TRBD2	TGTGCCAGCAGTCTAGCGGCTTTCGACTACGAGCAGTACTTC	CASSLAAFDYEQYF
TRBV7-9	NA	TRBJ2-2	TRBD1	TGTGCCTACGACAGGGGGTTCGACACCGGGGAGCTGTTTTTT	CAYDRGFDTGELFF
TRBV3-1	many	TRBJ2-1	NA	TGTGCCAGCAGCCAAGATAGATACAATGAGCAGTTCTTC	CASSQDRYNEQFF
TRBV3-1	few	TRBJ1-1	NA	TGTGCCAGCAGCCCTGATAGCGCGGGGGACTCTGAAGCTTTCTTT	CASSPDSAGDSEAFF
TRBV12-3/TRBV12-4	few	TRBJ1-6	NA	TGTGCCAGCAGTTCGGGGACCAGTAATTCACCCCTCCACTTT	CASSSGTSNSPLHF
TRBV20-1	many	TRBJ2-3	NA	TGCAGTGGCCCCGGTGGGGCTGGGTCAGATACGCAGTATTTT	CSGPGGAGSDTQYF
TRBV20-1	many	TRBJ2-3	TRBD2	TGCAGTGCTAGAGATAGCGGGAGGGCCCGGGATACGCAGTATTTT	CSARDSGRARDTQYF
TRBV20-1	many	TRBJ2-7	NA	TGCAGTGCTACCCCTCCCCAGGGCGGAGACGAGCAGTACTTC	CSATPPQGGDEQYF
TRBV12-3/TRBV12-4	NA	TRBJ2-1	NA	TGTGCCAGCAGTCCAGGGGGGGAGCAGTTCTTC	CASSPGGEQFF
TRBV29-1	many	TRBJ1-4	NA	TGCAGCGCCACCGAGCCCAGGAATGAAAAACTGTTTTTT	CSATEPRNEKLFF
TRBV30	NA	TRBJ2-2	NA	TGTGCCTGGAGTGCAGGGGCTAACACCGGGGAGCTGTTTTTT	CAWSAGANTGELFF